The 14 T cell receptor beta chains presented below share a single source sample, sequenced in a study of shared clonotypes between healthy human individuals (dated by TCRdb to 2020 to 2021). The library was made by the immunoSEQ multiplex PCR assay. The immuneACCESS repertoire file appears here via TCRdb, limited to in-frame rearrangements. These files lack a portion of the clones; in checked studies, under half of the deficit traces to unresolved V genes, and the cause of the others is not known. A total of hundreds of thousands of clones appear in this sample, around three quarters of them only once. The ten largest make up 12% of the sample. The material sequenced was PBMCs. These receptors all come from a middle-aged woman in good health. Some clones in this sample may be carry-over from other donors' samples.

The chain has TRBV30 and TRBJ2-4; D is unresolved. CDR1 and CDR2 from the germline V gene are GTSNPN and SVGIG (reference sequence). This CDR3 is built from 14 residues. The ends were cut back, 3 bases at V and 0 bases at J, with 9 bases in the middle. CDR3 DNA: TGTGCCTGGAGGGCCCCCCCAGCCAAAAACATTCAGTACTTC. Translation gives CAWRAPPAKNIQYF.

The V call is TRBV28, the J call TRBJ1-4; 11 nucleotides line up with TRBD1. The CDR3 length is 14 residues. Trimming took 6 bases from V and 5 from J; bases not matched to a gene: 2. Germline CDR1 MDHEN, CDR2 SYDVKM. CDR3 sequence (DNA): TGTGCCAGCAGGGGACAGGGGGTGAATGAAAAACTGTTTTTT. Translated: CASRGQGVNEKLFF.

A word on this clone: This specimen includes other DNA sequences encoding the same CDR3. V and J are TRBV11-3 and TRBJ2-7; either TRBD1 or TRBD2 may fit D (5 bases each). The CDR3 has 12 amino acids. Trimming took off 4 bases at V and 4 bases at J, with 8 bases between the two ends. In germline, CDR1 is SGHNT, CDR2 YENEEA. The CDR3 protein is CASSSGTYEQYF. The CDR3 bases are TGTGCCAGCAGCTCCGGGACGTACGAGCAGTACTTC.

The chain uses TRBV5-1 and TRBJ2-1, with 13 bases fitting TRBD2. Per the germline V gene, CDR1 is SGHRS and CDR2 is YFSETQ. This CDR3 has 15 residues. V lost 6 bases and J lost 4; bases outside the gene matches: 4. CDR3 sequence reads: CASNELAGGYNEQFF. The CDR3 DNA sequence: TGCGCCAGCAACGAACTAGCGGGAGGGTACAATGAGCAGTTCTTC.

The table lists this clone with a few counts. V usage is TRBV29-1 and J usage is TRBJ1-1; maybe TRBD1 (5 bases). The germline V gene has CDR1 SQVTM and CDR2 ANQGSEA. This CDR3 comprises 14 residues. V lost 2 bases and J lost 5, with 15 bases in between. The CDR3 DNA is TGCAGCGTTGAAATAGCGGCAGGGTGGACTGAAGCTTTCTTT. The encoded protein is CSVEIAAGWTEAFF.

The J gene is TRBJ2-2, the V gene TRBV5-1, with 8 positions matching TRBD1. Germline trimming cut 4 bases from V and 7 bases from J; bases unmatched to any gene: 6. Germline V lookup: CDR1 SGHRS, CDR2 YFSETQ. This CDR3 has 14 residues. CDR3 bases: TGCGCCAGCAGCATGGACAGGGAGGACGGGGAGCTGTTTTTT. Translating it yields CASSMDREDGELFF.

The chain employs TRBV11-2 and TRBJ1-2; D might be TRBD1 (5 bases). The germline gives CDR1 SGHAT, CDR2 FQNNGV. V shed 4 bases and J shed 8 bases, with 11 bases lying between them. The CDR3 runs to 12 residues. Written as DNA, the CDR3 is TGTGCCAGCAGCTCCCCCGGGGGGGGCTACACCTTC. It specifies CASSSPGGGYTF.

V gene TRBV5-1 combines with J gene TRBJ2-1; 16 nucleotides align to TRBD2. This CDR3 comprises 18 residues. V lost 5 bases, J lost 3 bases, and 8 bases stayed unmatched. Germline assignment: CDR1 SGHRS and CDR2 YFSETQ. In DNA, the CDR3 is TGCGCCAGCAGATCTGGGACTAGCGGGAGGGCCAACTACAATGAGCAGTTCTTC. Its protein is CASRSGTSGRANYNEQFF. Based on the CDR3 plus reference TRBV5-1 and TRBJ2-1, the full variable domain is KAGVTQTPRYLIKTRGQQVTLSCSPISGHRSVSWYQQTPGQGLQFLFEYFSETQRNKGNFPGRFSGRQFSNSRSEMNVSTLELGDSALYLCASRSGTSGRANYNEQFFGPGTRLTVL.

This chain joins TRBV7-9 and TRBJ1-1, with D possibly matching TRBD1 (5 bases). Germline V gene data show CDR1 as SEHNR and CDR2 as FQNEAQ (reference sequence). The CDR3 has 14 amino acids. V lost 7 bases and J lost 1, with 13 bases in between. The CDR3 reads CASTHGGANTEAFF. CDR3 nucleotide sequence: TGTGCCAGCACCCACGGCGGGGCGAACACTGAAGCTTTCTTT.

The genes are TRBV30 and TRBJ1-2; no definite D call. The CDR3 runs to 13 residues. The ends were cut back, 1 base at V and 6 bases at J, with 12 bases in the middle. CDR1 is GTSNPN, CDR2 SVGIG, per germline (reference sequence). The CDR3 nucleotides are TGTGCCTGGAGTGGACCATGGGTGGATGGCTACACCTTC. Its translation: CAWSGPWVDGYTF.

This chain joins TRBV11-2 and TRBJ2-7; 10 positions agree with TRBD2. The CDR3 is made up of 17 amino acids. V lost 1 base, J lost 9 bases, and 15 bases stayed unmatched. CDR1 SGHAT and CDR2 FQNNGV come from the germline V gene. The CDR3 loop reads CASSLGESSGSLKRQYF. CDR3 nucleotide sequence: TGTGCCAGCAGCTTAGGCGAATCTAGCGGGAGTTTAAAACGGCAGTACTTC.

Comments on this clone: The sample holds other DNA sequences that translate to the same CDR3. This chain connects TRBV6-6 to TRBJ1-1; D is ambiguous. Trimming cost V 0 bases and J 4 bases, with 3 bases left between them. Germline V gives CDR1 MNHNY, CDR2 SVGAGI (reference sequence). This CDR3 spans 12 amino acids. CDR3 residues: CASSYSTTEAFF. CDR3 bases: TGTGCCAGCAGTTACTCGACCACTGAAGCTTTCTTT.

Regarding this clone: The conserved phenylalanine or tryptophan is not found at the CDR3 terminus, so this likely reflects a read error. The DNA is left out, because the CDR3 cannot be placed on it with certainty; the CDR3 is given as TCRdb lists it. The V gene is TRBV9, the J gene TRBJ2-7; the table's D call TRBD1 went unverified against the DNA. CDR1 and CDR2 from the germline V gene are SGDLS and YYNGEE. The CDR3 sequence runs 10 residues, both termini included. The CDR3 here is CASSVDNMPC.

The chain links TRBV2 to TRBJ1-2; D unclear. This CDR3 is 13 amino acids long. Trimming left V 3 bases short and J 4 bases short, with 9 bases between. CDR1 SNHLY and CDR2 FYNNEI come from the germline V gene. The CDR3 DNA reads as TGTGCCAGCAGTGAGGGCCGTGCCTATGGCTACACCTTC. It specifies CASSEGRAYGYTF.